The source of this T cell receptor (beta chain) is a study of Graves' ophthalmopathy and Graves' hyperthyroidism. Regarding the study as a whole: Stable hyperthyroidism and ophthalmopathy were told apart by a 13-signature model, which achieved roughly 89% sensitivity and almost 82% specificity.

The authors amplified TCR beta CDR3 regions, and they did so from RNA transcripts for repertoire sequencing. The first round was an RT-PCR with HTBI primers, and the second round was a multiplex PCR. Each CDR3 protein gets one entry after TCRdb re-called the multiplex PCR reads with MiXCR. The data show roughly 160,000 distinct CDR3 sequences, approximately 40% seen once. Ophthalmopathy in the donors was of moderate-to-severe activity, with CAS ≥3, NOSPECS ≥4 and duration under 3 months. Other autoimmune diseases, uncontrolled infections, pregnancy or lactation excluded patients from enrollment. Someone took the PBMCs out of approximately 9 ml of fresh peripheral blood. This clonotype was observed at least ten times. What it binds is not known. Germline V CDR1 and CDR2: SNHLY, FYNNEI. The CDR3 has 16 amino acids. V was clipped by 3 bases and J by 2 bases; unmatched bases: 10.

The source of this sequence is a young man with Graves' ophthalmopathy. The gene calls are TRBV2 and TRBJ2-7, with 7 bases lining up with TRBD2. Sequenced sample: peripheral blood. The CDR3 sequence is CASSDMAFGTTYEQYF. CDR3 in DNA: TGTGCCAGCAGTGATATGGCCTTCGGGACTACCTACGAGCAGTACTTC.